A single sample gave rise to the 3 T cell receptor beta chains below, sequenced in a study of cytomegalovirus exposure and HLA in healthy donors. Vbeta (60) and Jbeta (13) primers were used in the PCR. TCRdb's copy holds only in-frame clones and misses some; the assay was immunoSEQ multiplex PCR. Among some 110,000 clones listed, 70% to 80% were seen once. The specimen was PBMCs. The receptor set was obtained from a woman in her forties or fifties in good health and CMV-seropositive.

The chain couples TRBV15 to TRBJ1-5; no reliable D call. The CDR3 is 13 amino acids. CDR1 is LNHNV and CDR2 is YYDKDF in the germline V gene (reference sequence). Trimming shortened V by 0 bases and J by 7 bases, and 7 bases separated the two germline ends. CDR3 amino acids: CATSRDRVQPQHF. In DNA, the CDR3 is TGTGCCACCAGCAGAGATCGGGTGCAGCCCCAGCATTTT.

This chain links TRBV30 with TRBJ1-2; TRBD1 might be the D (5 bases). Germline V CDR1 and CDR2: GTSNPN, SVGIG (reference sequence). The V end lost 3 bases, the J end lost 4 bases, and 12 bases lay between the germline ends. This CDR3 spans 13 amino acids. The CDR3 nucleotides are TGTGCCTGGAGGGCGGGACTTTCCTATGGCTACACCTTC. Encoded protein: CAWRAGLSYGYTF.

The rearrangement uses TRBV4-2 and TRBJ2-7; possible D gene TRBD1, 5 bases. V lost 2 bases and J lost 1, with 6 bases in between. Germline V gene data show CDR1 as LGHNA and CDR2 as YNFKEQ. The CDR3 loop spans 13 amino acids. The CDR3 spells CASSQRQSYEQYF. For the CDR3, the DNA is TGTGCCAGCAGCCAAAGACAGTCCTACGAGCAGTACTTC.